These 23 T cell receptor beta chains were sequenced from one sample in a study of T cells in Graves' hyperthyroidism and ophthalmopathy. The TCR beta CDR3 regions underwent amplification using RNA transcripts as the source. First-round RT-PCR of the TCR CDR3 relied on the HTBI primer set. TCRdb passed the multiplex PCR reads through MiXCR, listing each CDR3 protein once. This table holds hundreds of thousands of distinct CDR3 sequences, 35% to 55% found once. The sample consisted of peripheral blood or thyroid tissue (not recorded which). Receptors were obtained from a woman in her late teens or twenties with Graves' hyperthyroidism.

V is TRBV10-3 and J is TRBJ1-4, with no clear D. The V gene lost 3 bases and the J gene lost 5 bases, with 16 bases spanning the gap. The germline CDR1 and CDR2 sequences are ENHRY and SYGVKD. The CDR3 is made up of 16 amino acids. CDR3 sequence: CAISEGLTVGNEKLFF. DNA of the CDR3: TGTGCCATCAGTGAAGGTTTAACGGTGGGAAATGAAAAACTGTTTTTT.

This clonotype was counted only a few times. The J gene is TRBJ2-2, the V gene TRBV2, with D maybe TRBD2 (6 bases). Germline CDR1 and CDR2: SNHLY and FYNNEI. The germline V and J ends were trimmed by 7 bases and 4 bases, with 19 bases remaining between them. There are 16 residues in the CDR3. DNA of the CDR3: TGTGCCAGCAAGTCGATGGGGGGAGCGGGCACCGGGGAGCTGTTTTTT. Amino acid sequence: CASKSMGGAGTGELFF. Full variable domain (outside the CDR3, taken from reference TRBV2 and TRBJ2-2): EPEVTQTPSHQVTQMGQEVILRCVPISNHLYFYWYRQILGQKVEFLVSFYNNEISEKSEIFDDQFSVERPDGSNFTLKIRSTKLEDSAMYFCASKSMGGAGTGELFFGEGSRLTVL.

CDR3 loop: CATSRDRANTIYF. The DNA for the CDR3 is TGTGCCACCAGCAGAGACAGGGCAAACACCATATATTTT. This chain joins TRBV15 and TRBJ1-3, with TRBD1 as a possible D gene (5 bases). This CDR3 region has 13 residues. Per the germline V gene, CDR1 is LNHNV and CDR2 is YYDKDF (reference sequence). V was shortened by 0 bases and J by 6 bases, with 6 bases between the two germline ends.

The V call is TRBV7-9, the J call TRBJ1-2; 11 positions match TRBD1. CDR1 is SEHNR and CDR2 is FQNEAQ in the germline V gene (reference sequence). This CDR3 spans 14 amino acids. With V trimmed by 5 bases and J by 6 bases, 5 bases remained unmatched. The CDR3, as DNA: TGTGCCAGCAGCGCTATGGACAGGGGGCATGGCTACACCTTC. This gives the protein CASSAMDRGHGYTF.

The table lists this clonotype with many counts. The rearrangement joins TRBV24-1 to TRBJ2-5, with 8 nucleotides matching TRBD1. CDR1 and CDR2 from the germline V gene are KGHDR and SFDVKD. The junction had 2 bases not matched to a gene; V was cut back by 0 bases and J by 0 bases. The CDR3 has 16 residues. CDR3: CATSDLKQGDQETQYF. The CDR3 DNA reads TGTGCCACCAGTGATTTGAAACAGGGGGACCAAGAGACCCAGTACTTC.

CDR3 DNA: TGTGCCAGCAGTTTAACTAGCGGGAGACCCGAGACCCAGTACTTC. Protein: CASSLTSGRPETQYF. This rearrangement joins TRBV7-6 to TRBJ2-5; 11 positions agree with TRBD2. Germline CDR1 is SGHVS and CDR2 is FNYEAQ. The CDR3 consists of 15 residues. V was clipped by 6 bases and J by 5 bases; unmatched bases: 8. Drawing the rest from reference TRBV7-6 and TRBJ2-5, the complete variable domain is GAGVSQSPRYKVTKRGQDVALRCDPISGHVSLYWYRQALGQGPEFLTYFNYEAQQDKSGLPNDRFSAERPEGSISTLTIQRTEQRDSAMYRCASSLTSGRPETQYFGPGTRLLVL.

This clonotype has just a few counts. CDR3 protein: CASTNPRQETQYF. CDR3 DNA: TGCGCCAGCACCAATCCCAGACAAGAGACCCAGTACTTC. The J gene is TRBJ2-5, the V gene TRBV5-1; unclear D gene. V was shortened by 6 bases and J by 2 bases, with 11 bases between the two germline ends. The CDR3 length is 13 residues. CDR1 and CDR2 (germline): SGHRS, YFSETQ. The variable domain in full, with the rest retrieved from reference TRBV5-1 and TRBJ2-5, is KAGVTQTPRYLIKTRGQQVTLSCSPISGHRSVSWYQQTPGQGLQFLFEYFSETQRNKGNFPGRFSGRQFSNSRSEMNVSTLELGDSALYLCASTNPRQETQYFGPGTRLLVL.

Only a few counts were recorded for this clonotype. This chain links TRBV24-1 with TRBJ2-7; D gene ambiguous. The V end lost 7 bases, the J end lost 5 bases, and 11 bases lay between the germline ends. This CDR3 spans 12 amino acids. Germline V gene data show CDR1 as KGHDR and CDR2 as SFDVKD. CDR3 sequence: CATSAPTNEQYF. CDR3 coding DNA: TGTGCCACCAGCGCCCCGACGAACGAGCAGTACTTC.

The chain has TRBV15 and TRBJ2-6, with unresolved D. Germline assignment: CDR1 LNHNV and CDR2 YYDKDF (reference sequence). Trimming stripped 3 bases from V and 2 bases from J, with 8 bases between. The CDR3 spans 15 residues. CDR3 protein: CATSSYGPGANVLTF. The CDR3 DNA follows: TGTGCCACCAGCAGTTACGGGCCTGGGGCCAACGTCCTGACTTTC.

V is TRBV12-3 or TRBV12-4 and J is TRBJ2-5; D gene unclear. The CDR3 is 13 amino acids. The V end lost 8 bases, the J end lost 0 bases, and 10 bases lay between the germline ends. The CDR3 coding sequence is TGTGCCAGCGGATTTTGGGACCAAGAGACCCAGTACTTC. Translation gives CASGFWDQETQYF.

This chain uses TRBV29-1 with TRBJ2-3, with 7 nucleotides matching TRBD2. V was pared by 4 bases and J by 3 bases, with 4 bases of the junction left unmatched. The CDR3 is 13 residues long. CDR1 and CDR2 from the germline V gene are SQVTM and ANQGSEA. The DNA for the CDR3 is TGCAGCGTTGGGGCGGGAGTAACAGATACGCAGTATTTT. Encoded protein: CSVGAGVTDTQYF.

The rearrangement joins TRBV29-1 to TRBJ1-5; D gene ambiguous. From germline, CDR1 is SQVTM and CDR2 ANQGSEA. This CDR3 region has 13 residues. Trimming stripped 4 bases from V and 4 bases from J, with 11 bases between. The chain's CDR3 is CSVVEDPNQPQHF. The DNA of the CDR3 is TGCAGCGTTGTGGAGGACCCTAATCAGCCCCAGCATTTT.

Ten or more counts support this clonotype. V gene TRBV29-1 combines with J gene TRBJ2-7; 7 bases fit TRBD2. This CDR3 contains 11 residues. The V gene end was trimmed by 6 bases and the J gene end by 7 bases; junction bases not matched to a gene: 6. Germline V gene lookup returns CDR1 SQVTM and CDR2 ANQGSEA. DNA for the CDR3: TGCAGCGTACGGGAGGAACGTGAGCAGTACTTC. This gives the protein CSVREEREQYF.

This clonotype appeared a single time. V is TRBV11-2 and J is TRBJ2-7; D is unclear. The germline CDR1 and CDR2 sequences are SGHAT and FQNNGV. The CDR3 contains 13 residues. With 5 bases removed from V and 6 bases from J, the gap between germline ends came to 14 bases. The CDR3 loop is CASSQARDSEQYF. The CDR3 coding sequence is TGTGCCAGCAGCCAGGCTAGAGATAGCGAGCAGTACTTC.

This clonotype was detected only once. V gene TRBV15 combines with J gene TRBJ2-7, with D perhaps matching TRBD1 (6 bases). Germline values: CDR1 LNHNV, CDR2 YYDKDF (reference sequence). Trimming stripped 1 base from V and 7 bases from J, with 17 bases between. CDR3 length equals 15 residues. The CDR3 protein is CATSRADSAPGEQYF. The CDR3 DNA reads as TGTGCCACCAGCAGAGCGGACAGTGCACCGGGGGAGCAGTACTTC.

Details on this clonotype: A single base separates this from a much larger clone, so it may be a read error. CDR3 protein: CSVEGIRNAGELFF. The CDR3 nucleotides are TGCAGCGTTGAAGGCATAAGGAACGCCGGGGAGCTGTTTTTT. The rearrangement joins TRBV29-1 to TRBJ2-2; D is undetermined. This CDR3 has 14 amino acids. The germline V gene has CDR1 SQVTM and CDR2 ANQGSEA.

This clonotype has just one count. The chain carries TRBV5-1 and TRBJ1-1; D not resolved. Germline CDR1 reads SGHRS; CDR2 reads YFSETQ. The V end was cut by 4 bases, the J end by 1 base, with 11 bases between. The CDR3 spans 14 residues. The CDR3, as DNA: TGCGCCAGCAGCCCCGTATTAGGGAACACTGAAGCTTTCTTT. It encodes CASSPVLGNTEAFF.

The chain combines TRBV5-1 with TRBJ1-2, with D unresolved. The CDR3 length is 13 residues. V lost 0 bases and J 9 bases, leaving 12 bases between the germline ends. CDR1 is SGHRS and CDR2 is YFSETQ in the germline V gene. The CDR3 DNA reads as TGCGCCAGCAGCTTGGAGGGCCGTTATAGCTACACCTTC. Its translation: CASSLEGRYSYTF.

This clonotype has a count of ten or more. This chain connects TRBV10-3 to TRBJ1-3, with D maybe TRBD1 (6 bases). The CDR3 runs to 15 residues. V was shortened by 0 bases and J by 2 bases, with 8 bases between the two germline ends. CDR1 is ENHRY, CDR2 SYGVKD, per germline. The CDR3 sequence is CAISESGGTGNTIYF. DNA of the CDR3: TGTGCCATCAGTGAGTCGGGGGGCACTGGAAACACCATATATTTT.

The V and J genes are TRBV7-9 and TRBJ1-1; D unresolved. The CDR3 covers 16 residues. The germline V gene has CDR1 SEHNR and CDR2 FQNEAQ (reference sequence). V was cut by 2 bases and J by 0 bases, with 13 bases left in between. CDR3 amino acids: CASSLPTGLMNTEAFF. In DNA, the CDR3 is TGTGCCAGCAGCTTACCGACTGGCCTGATGAACACTGAAGCTTTCTTT.

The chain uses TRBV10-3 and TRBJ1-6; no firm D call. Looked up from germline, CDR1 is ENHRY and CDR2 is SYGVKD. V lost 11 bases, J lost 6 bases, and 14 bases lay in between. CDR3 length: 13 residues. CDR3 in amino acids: CACITAGNSPLHF. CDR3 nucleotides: TGTGCCTGCATCACGGCCGGTAATTCACCCCTCCACTTT.

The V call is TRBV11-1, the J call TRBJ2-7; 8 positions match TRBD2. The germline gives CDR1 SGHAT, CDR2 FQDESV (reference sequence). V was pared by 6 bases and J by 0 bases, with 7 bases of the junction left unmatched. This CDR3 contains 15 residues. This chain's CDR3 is CASRGSGALSYEQYF. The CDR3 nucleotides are TGTGCCAGCAGGGGTAGCGGGGCCCTCTCCTACGAGCAGTACTTC.

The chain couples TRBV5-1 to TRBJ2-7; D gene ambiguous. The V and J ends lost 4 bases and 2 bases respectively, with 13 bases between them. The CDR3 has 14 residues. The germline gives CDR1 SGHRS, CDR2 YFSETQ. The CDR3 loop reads CASSPDGSPYEQYF. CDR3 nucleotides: TGCGCCAGCAGCCCGGACGGATCCCCCTACGAGCAGTACTTC. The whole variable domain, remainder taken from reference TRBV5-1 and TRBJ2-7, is KAGVTQTPRYLIKTRGQQVTLSCSPISGHRSVSWYQQTPGQGLQFLFEYFSETQRNKGNFPGRFSGRQFSNSRSEMNVSTLELGDSALYLCASSPDGSPYEQYFGPGTRLTVT.